This T cell receptor beta chain is from a study of T cell repertoires in cytomegalovirus infection. This CDR3 region has 18 residues. V was pared by 3 bases and J by 0 bases, with 17 bases between. In germline, CDR1 is ENHRY, CDR2 SYGVKD. TCRdb reanalysed the reads using MiXCR and keeps one entry per CDR3 protein. Among over 95,000 distinct CDR3 sequences, roughly 31% were seen once, and the ten largest hold around two fifths. Concerning this clonotype itself: Antigen specificity is unknown.

The J gene is TRBJ1-4, the V gene TRBV10-3, with D unclear. The receptor's source is a human donor in good health (CMV status not recorded). Some clones in this sample may be carry-over from other donors' samples. The source was CD8+ T cells from cultured PBMCs, collected from culture after CMV antigen stimulation. The CDR3 DNA is TGTGCCATCAGTGATATACTATCGCCGGGAGCAACTAATGAAAAACTGTTTTTT. Protein sequence: CAISDILSPGATNEKLFF.